This TCR beta chain was recovered during a study of beta chain features in type 1 diabetes. The study, taken as a whole, reports: Shortening that was moderate but significant affected the TCRB CDR3s of Type 1 diabetes patients in all four CD4+ subsets. A potential influence of HLA type upon TCRB rearrangement remained unresolved herein. VDJ junctions from patients with type 1 diabetes contained fewer insertions and more deletions.

The sequenced template was cDNA made from the entire isolated RNA. About 3.6 million reads was the average for naive, central memory and regulatory T cell samples. TCRdb's table, derived via immunoSEQ multiplex PCR, lists solely in-frame clones and lacks some. Here the sample spans some 330,000 clones, roughly 9.6% being singletons. Trimming took off 4 bases at V and 2 bases at J, with 9 bases between the two ends. The CDR3 contains 14 residues. CDR1 and CDR2 from the germline V gene are SQVTM and ANQGSEA. This clone has more than one count but fewer than ten. Antigen specificity is unknown. The TCR was taken from a woman aged 25 to 45 in good health. V gene TRBV29-1 combines with J gene TRBJ2-6; TRBD1 might be the D (6 bases). Sequencing input: naive CD4+ T cells from blood. The CDR3 is CSVGNRAGANVLTF. The CDR3, as DNA: TGCAGCGTTGGGAACAGGGCTGGGGCCAACGTCCTGACTTTC.